The 9 T cell receptor beta chains listed next were all sequenced from one sample in a study of cytomegalovirus exposure and HLA in healthy donors. Vbeta (60) and Jbeta (13) primers were used in the PCR. Repertoires were generated with immunoSEQ multiplex PCR, while TCRdb's copy carries only in-frame clones and drops some. In the table there are roughly 66,000 clones, around 61% of which are singletons. Sequencing was carried out using PBMCs. These receptors were taken from a woman aged 45-60 years in good health and CMV-seronegative.

This chain connects TRBV5-1 to TRBJ2-1; tentatively, D is TRBD1 (6 bases). The CDR3 runs 16 residues. CDR1 is SGHRS, CDR2 YFSETQ, per germline. The germline V and J ends were trimmed by 1 base and 6 bases, with 17 bases remaining between them. In nucleotides, the CDR3 is TGCGCCAGCAGCTTGTTAAGCCAGGGGCAGGGCAATGAGCAGTTCTTC. Translated, it gives CASSLLSQGQGNEQFF.

This rearrangement joins TRBV7-2 to TRBJ2-3, with 9 positions matching TRBD2. The ends lost 0 bases at V and 5 bases at J; junction bases unmatched: 6. Germline lookup yields CDR1 SGHTA and CDR2 FQGNSA. This CDR3 is built from 16 residues. The DNA of the CDR3 is TGTGCCAGCAGCTTAGCGGCGGGAGGGCATATAGATACGCAGTATTTT. Translated, it gives CASSLAAGGHIDTQYF.

The chain uses TRBV11-2 and TRBJ1-4; 7 nucleotides match TRBD1. The CDR3 spans 17 residues. Germline CDR1 reads SGHAT; CDR2 reads FQNNGV. V was clipped by 2 bases and J by 8 bases; unmatched bases: 14. This CDR3 reads CASSLRPQDNRGEKLFF. DNA of the CDR3: TGTGCCAGCAGCTTACGTCCCCAGGACAACAGGGGAGAAAAACTGTTTTTT.

V gene TRBV5-4 combines with J gene TRBJ1-2; perhaps TRBD1 as D (6 bases). The CDR3 consists of 17 residues. Germline CDR1 SGHNT, CDR2 YYREEE (reference sequence). The V end lost 6 bases, the J end lost 2 bases, and 23 bases lay between the germline ends. The CDR3 loop reads CASTRGGGAVANYGYTF. CDR3 sequence (DNA): TGTGCCAGCACTCGGGGTGGGGGCGCGGTGGCAAACTATGGCTACACCTTC.

This clone occurred once. The J gene is TRBJ1-1, the V gene TRBV29-1; D gene unclear. The germline V gene encodes CDR1 SQVTM and CDR2 ANQGSEA. Trimming took off 5 bases at V and 0 bases at J, with 10 bases between the two ends. This CDR3 contains 13 residues. CDR3 DNA sequence: TGCAGCGTTCTTGTGAACATGAACACTGAAGCTTTCTTT. Its translation is CSVLVNMNTEAFF.

The table lists this clone with a few counts. The V and J genes are TRBV5-5 and TRBJ1-1; D is perhaps TRBD1 (5 bases). Trimming left V 0 bases short and J 4 bases short, with 13 bases between. The CDR3 sequence is 15 residues long. Germline V gene data show CDR1 as SGHKS and CDR2 as YYEKEE (reference sequence). The CDR3 sequence is CASSLVGSRVTEAFF. The CDR3 coding sequence is TGTGCCAGCAGCTTGGTCGGGAGCAGGGTCACTGAAGCTTTCTTT.

Only a few counts were recorded for this clone. The chain recombines TRBV19 with TRBJ2-7, with TRBD1 matching 7 bases. The CDR3 contains 14 residues. In germline, CDR1 is LNHDA, CDR2 SQIVND (reference sequence). After removal of 4 bases from V and 5 bases from J, the junction contained 8 bases not matched to a gene. The CDR3 loop is CASSTYRGGDEQYF. The CDR3 DNA sequence: TGTGCCAGTAGTACCTACAGGGGTGGGGACGAGCAGTACTTC.

The chain's CDR3 is CASSLDWGGEAFF. The CDR3, as DNA: TGTGCCAGCAGTTTGGATTGGGGAGGTGAAGCTTTCTTT. The chain employs TRBV27 and TRBJ1-1; D gene uncertain. The V end was cut by 3 bases, the J end by 7 bases, with 12 bases between. Germline-derived CDR1 and CDR2 are MNHEY and SMNVEV (reference sequence). The CDR3 is 13 amino acids.

The V gene is TRBV5-6, the J gene TRBJ1-4; 9 nucleotides align to TRBD1. This CDR3 spans 18 amino acids. Unmatched junction bases numbered 11, after V lost 1 base and J lost 4 bases. Germline CDR1 reads SGHDT; CDR2 reads YYEEEE. The CDR3 nucleotides are TGTGCCAGCAGCTTGACAGGGGGACAGGGTTGGAGTAATGAAAAACTGTTTTTT. Protein product: CASSLTGGQGWSNEKLFF.